This TCR beta chain was sequenced during a study of cytomegalovirus exposure and HLA in healthy donors. Trimming stripped 0 bases from V and 0 bases from J, with 6 bases between. The CDR3 has 15 residues. Germline V lookup: CDR1 SGHRS, CDR2 YFSETQ. A multiplex PCR was run with 60 Vbeta primers and 13 Jbeta primers. Sequencing was performed with immunoSEQ multiplex PCR; in TCRdb, only in-frame clones are kept and a portion is missing. The sample includes about 170,000 clones. About this clone: The antigen remains undetermined.

Findings and limits, study-wide: Sequences of the TCR beta chain were said to predict the HLA-A and HLA-B alleles of most subjects accurately.

The sequence derives from a woman aged 55-75 years in good health and CMV-seronegative. The chain is built from TRBV5-1 and TRBJ2-2; possible D gene TRBD1, 6 bases. Sequencing input: PBMCs. The chain's CDR3 is CASSLDRANTGELFF. CDR3 nucleotide sequence: TGCGCCAGCAGCTTGGACAGGGCGAACACCGGGGAGCTGTTTTTT.